This T cell receptor (beta chain) was observed in a study of blood T cell repertoires in COVID-19 (dated by TCRdb to 2019 to 2021). The study in broad terms: Collaborator samples came from the United States, Italy and Spain and covered acute and convalescent phases of COVID-19. The repertoires were released in a freely available public database meant as a resource for research on the immune response to SARS-CoV-2. Samples came from the ongoing ImmuneRACE study (first 160 participants) plus 1,254 subjects from 6 global collaborators. The material from the prospective study consisted of cDNA or gDNA derived from T cells, B-cell-depleted T cells, or PBMCs. The dataset comprised deeply sampled blood TCRbeta repertoires from subjects exposed to, actively infected with, or recovered from COVID-19. Where available, HLA class I and class II types were obtained from metadata supplied by the sample provider rather than from assay-based typing. Sample metadata almost always included a de-identified subject ID, COVID-19 status, age in years and sex.

This clone was detected only once. The target of this receptor is not known. Base-call qualities are not available, and no considerably larger clone is one nucleotide away. The immunoSEQ Assay, a bias-controlled multiplex PCR, was used to amplify TCRbeta CDR3 regions from genomic DNA. As for the authors' bioinformatics: The number of nucleated cells in each sample was estimated by amplification of reference gene primers within the assay. To quantify the absolute abundance of each unique TCRbeta CDR3 rearrangement, sequence reads were collapsed and filtered. For each sample, productive Simpson clonality was calculated by taking the square root of Simpson's diversity index across productive rearrangements. TCRdb provides this immuneACCESS table in a form limited to in-frame rearrangements. Some clones are lacking; in checked studies, under half of them reflect an unresolved V gene, and why the rest are absent is not known. The D gene and trimming were derived from the DNA, and the V and J assignments and clone size from that table. The sample contains roughly 230,000 clones, 83% of them found a single time. Around 7.2% of the sample is taken by the ten largest.

Collaborating institutions collected whole blood in K2EDTA tubes following their own protocols. For TCRbeta analysis, collaborators shipped samples in one of three forms: frozen whole blood, isolated PBMCs, or DNA extracted from either of those sample types. Its CDR3 holds 13 amino acids, cysteine through phenylalanine. Only the CDR3 DNA is retained, 39 bases long and in frame from the first base. Cut back by 2 bases and 1 base, the V and J ends lie 5 bases apart. For CDR1 and CDR2, the germline V gene lists SGDLS and YYNGEE. The study at large found these results: How much clinical and demographic metadata was included differed by source and by participant, and the metadata was provided uncurated.

This receptor was identified in a woman aged 50 to 60 with acute or convalescent COVID-19. Sequencing was performed on peripheral blood. The chain joins TRBV9 to TRBJ2-3, with the D segment identity uncertain. DNA sequence: TGTGCCAGCAGCGTTGCGGGCACAGATACGCAGTATTTT. Protein translation: CASSVAGTDTQYF. The reference TRBV9 and TRBJ2-3 proteins fill in what lies around the CDR3, so the full variable domain reads DSGVTQTPKHLITATGQRVTLRCSPRSGDLSVYWYQQSLDQGLQFLIQYYNGEERAKGNILERFSAQQFPDLHSELNLSSLELGDSALYFCASSVAGTDTQYFGPGTRLTVL.